This note documents a single TCR beta chain sequence. Its matching antigen is unknown. Germline CDR1 and CDR2: SNHLY and FYNNEI. The CDR3 is 14 amino acids. Trimming removed 3 bases from V and 5 bases from J; junction bases left unmatched: 4. The sorted-subset replicate PCRs were given 150 to 250 ng DNA, which is roughly 30,000 T cell genomes. Sequencing was performed with immunoSEQ multiplex PCR; in TCRdb, only in-frame clones are kept and a portion is missing. The profile shows 1.5 million to 2.5 million clones, about 95% of them singletons. The naive CD8 fraction comprised CD45RO-negative cells positively selected for CCR7 and excluded terminally differentiated effector memory CD45RA+ cells. The sample belongs to a study of shared clonotypes between healthy human individuals. Study conclusions and caveats: Enrolling few donors narrowed the genetic and exposure-history diversity that was represented. Clonotypes which were not shared had lower generation probabilities than clonotypes that all four donors shared.

The source of this sequence is a man aged 18-30 years in good health. Material: naive CD8+ T cells sorted from blood. This chain links TRBV2 with TRBJ2-5; TRBD1 aligns across 9 bases. The CDR3 region has the DNA TGTGCCAGCAGTGAGGGACAGGGTGCCGAGACCCAGTACTTC. Residues: CASSEGQGAETQYF.